This TCR beta chain appears in the sequencing data of a study of siplizumab effects on memory and regulatory T cells. On this clone: Its matching antigen is unknown.

In each sample, roughly 10^5 TCR templates were assayed. Method: immunoSEQ multiplex PCR; TCRdb's copy keeps in-frame clones and lacks some. The table lists about 110,000 clones, approximately 92% of them singletons. Germline V gene lookup returns CDR1 SGHTA and CDR2 FQGNSA. This CDR3 has 13 residues. Trimming stripped 4 bases from V and 3 bases from J, with 8 bases between. Regarding the study as a whole: Suppressive function of proliferating Tregs from siplizumab cultures was not confirmed. The diversity of naive T cells seemed greater than that of memory cells, and their alloresponse contribution seemed major.

The J gene is TRBJ2-3, the V gene TRBV7-2; D is uncertain. This receptor was obtained from a human donor in good health. Sequencing was done on a sample of CD4+ T cells sorted from blood. Here the CDR3 DNA reads TGTGCCAGCAGCTCTCCCGGGACAGATACGCAGTATTTT. This codes for CASSSPGTDTQYF.